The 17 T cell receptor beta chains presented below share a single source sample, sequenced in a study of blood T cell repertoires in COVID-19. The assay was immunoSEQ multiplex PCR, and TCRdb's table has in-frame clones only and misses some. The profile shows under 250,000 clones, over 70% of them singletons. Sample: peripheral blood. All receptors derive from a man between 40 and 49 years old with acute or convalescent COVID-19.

The CDR3 protein is CATKRDRGGGYTF. The DNA for the CDR3 is TGTGCCACCAAAAGGGACAGGGGAGGTGGCTACACCTTC. This chain joins TRBV6-5 and TRBJ1-2, with 10 bases fitting TRBD1. With 10 bases clipped from V and 7 bases from J, the junction kept 9 bases outside the gene matches. The CDR3 consists of 13 residues. From germline, CDR1 is MNHEY and CDR2 SVGAGI.

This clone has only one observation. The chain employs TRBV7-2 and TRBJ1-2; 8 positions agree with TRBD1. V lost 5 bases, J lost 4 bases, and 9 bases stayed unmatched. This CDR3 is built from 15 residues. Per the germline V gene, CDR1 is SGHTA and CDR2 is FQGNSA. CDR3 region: CASSIRTGYGYGYTF. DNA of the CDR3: TGTGCCAGCAGCATACGGACAGGGTACGGCTATGGCTACACCTTC.

The CDR3, as DNA: TGTGCCAGCAGTGATTATGGGGGGTCGGCTGGAAACACCATATATTTT. Protein sequence: CASSDYGGSAGNTIYF. The V and J genes are TRBV6-1 and TRBJ1-3; D might be TRBD1 (5 bases). The ends were cut back, 3 bases at V and 2 bases at J, with 14 bases in the middle. The CDR3 is made up of 16 amino acids. In germline, CDR1 is MNHNS, CDR2 SASEGT.

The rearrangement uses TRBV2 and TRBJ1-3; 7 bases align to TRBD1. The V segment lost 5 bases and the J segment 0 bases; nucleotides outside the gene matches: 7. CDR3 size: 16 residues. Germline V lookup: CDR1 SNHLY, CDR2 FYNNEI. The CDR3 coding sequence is TGTGCCAGCAGTCGACGCCGGACAGGCTCTGGAAACACCATATATTTT. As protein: CASSRRRTGSGNTIYF.

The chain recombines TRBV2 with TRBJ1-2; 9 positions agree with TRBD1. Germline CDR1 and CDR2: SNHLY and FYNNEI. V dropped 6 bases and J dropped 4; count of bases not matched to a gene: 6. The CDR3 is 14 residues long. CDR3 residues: CASRQGADGYGYTF. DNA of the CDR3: TGTGCCAGCAGACAGGGGGCCGATGGCTATGGCTACACCTTC. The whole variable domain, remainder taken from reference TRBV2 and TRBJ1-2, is EPEVTQTPSHQVTQMGQEVILRCVPISNHLYFYWYRQILGQKVEFLVSFYNNEISEKSEIFDDQFSVERPDGSNFTLKIRSTKLEDSAMYFCASRQGADGYGYTFGSGTRLTVV.

The CDR3 protein is CAIGNSGGDTQYF. CDR3 nucleotides: TGTGCCATCGGAAATAGCGGGGGGGATACGCAGTATTTT. V gene TRBV10-3 combines with J gene TRBJ2-3, with 10 bases aligning to TRBD2. With V trimmed by 8 bases and J by 6 bases, 5 bases remained unmatched. Germline values: CDR1 ENHRY, CDR2 SYGVKD. The CDR3 covers 13 residues.

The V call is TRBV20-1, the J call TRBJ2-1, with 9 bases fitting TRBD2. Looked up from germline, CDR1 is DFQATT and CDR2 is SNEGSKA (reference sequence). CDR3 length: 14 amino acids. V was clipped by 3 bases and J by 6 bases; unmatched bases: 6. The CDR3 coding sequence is TGCAGTGCTAGTCCCCTAGCGGGAACCAATGAGCAGTTCTTC. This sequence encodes CSASPLAGTNEQFF.

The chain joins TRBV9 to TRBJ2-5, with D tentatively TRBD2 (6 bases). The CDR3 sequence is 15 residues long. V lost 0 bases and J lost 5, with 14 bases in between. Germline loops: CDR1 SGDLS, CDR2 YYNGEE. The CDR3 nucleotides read TGTGCCAGCAGCGTAGTAGGAGGGTTGTTGGAGACCCAGTACTTC. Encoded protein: CASSVVGGLLETQYF.

In nucleotides, the CDR3 is TGTGCCAGCAAACTGACAGACACCGGGGAGCTGTTTTTT. Protein product: CASKLTDTGELFF. V gene TRBV6-5 combines with J gene TRBJ2-2, with a possible D match to TRBD1 (5 bases). CDR3 length equals 13 residues. V was cut by 7 bases and J by 3 bases, with 9 bases left in between. Germline CDR1 is MNHEY and CDR2 is SVGAGI.

CDR3 region: CASRTGGGTYEQYF. Here the CDR3 DNA reads TGTGCCAGCCGAACAGGGGGCGGAACCTACGAGCAGTACTTC. This rearrangement joins TRBV6-5 to TRBJ2-7; 9 positions agree with TRBD1. The V and J ends lost 8 bases and 2 bases, in that order; junction bases with no gene match: 7. The CDR3 is 14 amino acids. CDR1 is MNHEY, CDR2 SVGAGI, per germline.

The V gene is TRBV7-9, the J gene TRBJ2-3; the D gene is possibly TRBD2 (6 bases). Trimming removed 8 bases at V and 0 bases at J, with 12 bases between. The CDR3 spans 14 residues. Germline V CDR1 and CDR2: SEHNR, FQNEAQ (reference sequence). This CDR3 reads CASAGGISTDTQYF. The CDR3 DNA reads TGTGCCAGCGCCGGGGGTATTAGCACAGATACGCAGTATTTT. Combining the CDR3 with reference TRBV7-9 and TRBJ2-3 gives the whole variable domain DTGVSQNPRHKITKRGQNVTFRCDPISEHNRLYWYRQTLGQGPEFLTYFQNEAQLEKSRLLSDRFSAERPKGSFSTLEIQRTEQGDSAMYLCASAGGISTDTQYFGPGTRLTVL.

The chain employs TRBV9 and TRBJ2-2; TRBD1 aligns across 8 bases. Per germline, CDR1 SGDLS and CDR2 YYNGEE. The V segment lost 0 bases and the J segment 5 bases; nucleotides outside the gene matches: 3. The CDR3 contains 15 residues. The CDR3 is CASSVGTGKTGELFF. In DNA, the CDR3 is TGTGCCAGCAGCGTAGGGACAGGGAAAACCGGGGAGCTGTTTTTT.

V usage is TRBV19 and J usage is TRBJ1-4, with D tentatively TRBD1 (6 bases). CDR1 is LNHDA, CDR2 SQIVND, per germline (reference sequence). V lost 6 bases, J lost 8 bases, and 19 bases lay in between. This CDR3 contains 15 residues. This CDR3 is CASSIRGAIREKLFF. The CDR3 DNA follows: TGTGCCAGTAGCATCCGGGGGGCGATAAGGGAAAAACTGTTTTTT.

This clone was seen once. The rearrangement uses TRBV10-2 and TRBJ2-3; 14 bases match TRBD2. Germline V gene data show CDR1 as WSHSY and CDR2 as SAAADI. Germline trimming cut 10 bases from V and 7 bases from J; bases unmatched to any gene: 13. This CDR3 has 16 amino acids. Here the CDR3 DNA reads TGCGCCACCGACCCTGGGACTAGCGGGAGTATGAATACGCAGTATTTT. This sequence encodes CATDPGTSGSMNTQYF.

The CDR3 DNA sequence: TGTGCCAGCAGCTCCTACGGGACAGGGGTAGATGAAAAACTGTTTTTT. Amino acid sequence: CASSSYGTGVDEKLFF. The chain carries TRBV6-6 and TRBJ1-4; 10 bases fit TRBD1. CDR3 length: 16 residues. J lost 6 bases, V lost 6 bases, and 10 bases had no gene match. Germline values: CDR1 MNHNY, CDR2 SVGAGI (reference sequence).

Here the CDR3 reads CASSLLQGLGNTGELFF. The CDR3 nucleotides read TGTGCCAGCAGCTTACTACAGGGGTTGGGGAACACCGGGGAGCTGTTTTTT. This sequence joins TRBV7-6 and TRBJ2-2, with TRBD1 matching 7 bases. Germline assignment: CDR1 SGHVS and CDR2 FNYEAQ. J lost 1 base, V lost 2 bases, and 7 bases had no gene match. The CDR3 has 17 amino acids.

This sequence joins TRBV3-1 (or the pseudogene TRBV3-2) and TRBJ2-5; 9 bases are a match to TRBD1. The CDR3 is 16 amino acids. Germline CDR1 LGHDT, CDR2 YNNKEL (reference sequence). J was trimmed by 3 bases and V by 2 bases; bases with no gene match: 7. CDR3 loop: CASSQYDRGDKETQYF. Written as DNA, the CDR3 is TGTGCCAGCAGCCAATACGACAGGGGGGATAAAGAGACCCAGTACTTC.